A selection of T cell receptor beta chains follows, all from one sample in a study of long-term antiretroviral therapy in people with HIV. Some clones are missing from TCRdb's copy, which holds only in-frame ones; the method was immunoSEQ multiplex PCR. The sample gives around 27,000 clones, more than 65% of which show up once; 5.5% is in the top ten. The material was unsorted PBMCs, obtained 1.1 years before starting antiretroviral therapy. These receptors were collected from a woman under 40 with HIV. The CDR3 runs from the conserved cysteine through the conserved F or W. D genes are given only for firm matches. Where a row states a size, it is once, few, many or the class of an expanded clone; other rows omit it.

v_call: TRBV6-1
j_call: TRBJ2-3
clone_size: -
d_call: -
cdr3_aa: CASSEAEDTQYF
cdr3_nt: TGTGCCAGCAGTGAAGCCGAGGATACGCAGTATTTT

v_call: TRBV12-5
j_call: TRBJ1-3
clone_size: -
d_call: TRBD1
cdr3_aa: CASGGQGNTIYF
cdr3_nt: TGTGCTAGTGGGGGACAGGGAAACACCATATATTTT

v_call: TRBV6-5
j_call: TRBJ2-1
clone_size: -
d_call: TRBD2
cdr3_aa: CASGLAGGQYNEQFF
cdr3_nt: TGTGCCAGCGGGCTAGCGGGGGGGCAATACAATGAGCAGTTCTTC

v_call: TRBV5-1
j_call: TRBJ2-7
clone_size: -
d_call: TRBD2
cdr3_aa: CASSYTPSGGATTSYEQYF
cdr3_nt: TGCGCCAGCAGCTACACCCCTAGCGGGGGGGCCACAACCTCCTACGAGCAGTACTTC

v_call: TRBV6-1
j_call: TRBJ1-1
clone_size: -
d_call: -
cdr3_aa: CASSEVGHLNTEAFF
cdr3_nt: TGTGCCAGCAGTGAAGTTGGACACTTGAACACTGAAGCTTTCTTT

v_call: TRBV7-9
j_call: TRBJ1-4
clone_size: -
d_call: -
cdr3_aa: CASSLGGGNEKLFF
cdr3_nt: TGTGCCAGCAGCTTAGGGGGGGGTAATGAAAAACTGTTTTTT

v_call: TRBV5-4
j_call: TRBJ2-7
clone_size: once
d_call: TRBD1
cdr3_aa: CASSWDRGTYEQYF
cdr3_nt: TGTGCCAGCAGCTGGGACAGGGGTACCTACGAGCAGTACTTC

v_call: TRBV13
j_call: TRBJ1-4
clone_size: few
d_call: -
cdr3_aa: CASSLRSGHEKLFF
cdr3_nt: TGTGCCAGCAGCTTACGTTCGGGCCATGAAAAACTGTTTTTT

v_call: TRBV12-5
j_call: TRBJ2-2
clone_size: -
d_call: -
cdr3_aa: CASGLVPGAGELFF
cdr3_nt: TGTGCTAGTGGTTTGGTACCGGGAGCCGGGGAGCTGTTTTTT

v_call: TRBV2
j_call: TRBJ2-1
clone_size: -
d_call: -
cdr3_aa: CASRNPPLDEQFF
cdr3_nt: TGTGCCAGCCGGAATCCCCCCTTAGATGAGCAGTTCTTC

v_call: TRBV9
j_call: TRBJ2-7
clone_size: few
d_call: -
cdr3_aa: CASSVEATASYEQYF
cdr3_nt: TGTGCCAGCAGCGTAGAGGCGACAGCCTCCTACGAGCAGTACTTC

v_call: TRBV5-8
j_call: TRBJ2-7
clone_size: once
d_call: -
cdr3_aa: CASSFEMGKRHRSYEQYF
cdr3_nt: TGTGCCAGCAGCTTCGAGATGGGAAAACGACACCGCTCCTACGAGCAGTACTTC

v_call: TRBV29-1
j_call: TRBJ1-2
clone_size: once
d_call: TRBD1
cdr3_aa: CSVDPQWTGNYGYTF
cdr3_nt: TGCAGCGTTGACCCCCAATGGACAGGCAACTATGGCTACACCTTC

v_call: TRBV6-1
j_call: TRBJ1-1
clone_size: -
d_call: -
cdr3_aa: CASSERPAGAFF
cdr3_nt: TGTGCCAGCAGTGAACGACCGGCCGGAGCTTTCTTT

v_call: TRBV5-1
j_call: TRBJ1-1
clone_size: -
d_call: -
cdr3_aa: CASSLGATMNTEAFF
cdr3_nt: TGCGCCAGCAGCTTGGGGGCTACTATGAACACTGAAGCTTTCTTT

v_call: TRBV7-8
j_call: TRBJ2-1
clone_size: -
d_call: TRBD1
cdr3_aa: CASSPLLTGQYNEQFF
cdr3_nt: TGTGCCAGCAGTCCCCTCCTGACAGGGCAGTACAATGAGCAGTTCTTC

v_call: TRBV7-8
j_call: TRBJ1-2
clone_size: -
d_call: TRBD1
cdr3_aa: CASSLGQLGTGRGYTF
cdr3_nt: TGTGCCAGCAGCTTAGGTCAATTGGGGACAGGCAGAGGCTACACCTTC

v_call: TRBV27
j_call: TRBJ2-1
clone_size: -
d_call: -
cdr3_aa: CASSLRLGDTEQFF
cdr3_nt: TGTGCCAGCAGCTTGCGGCTTGGTGACACTGAGCAGTTCTTC

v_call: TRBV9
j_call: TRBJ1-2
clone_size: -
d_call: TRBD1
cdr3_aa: CASSVGQGGGYTF
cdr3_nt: TGTGCCAGCAGCGTAGGACAGGGGGGAGGCTACACCTTC

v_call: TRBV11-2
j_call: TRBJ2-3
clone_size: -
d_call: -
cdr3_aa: CASSLLGTVDTQYF
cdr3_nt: TGTGCCAGCAGCTTACTTGGGACCGTGGATACGCAGTATTTT

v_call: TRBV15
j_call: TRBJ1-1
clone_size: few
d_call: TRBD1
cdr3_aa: CATSRASGTGVEAFF
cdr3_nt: TGTGCCACCAGCAGAGCTTCCGGGACAGGGGTTGAAGCTTTCTTT

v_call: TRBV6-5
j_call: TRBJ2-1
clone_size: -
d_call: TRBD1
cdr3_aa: CASSLGQGFNNEQFF
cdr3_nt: TGTGCCAGCAGTCTCGGACAGGGGTTCAACAATGAGCAGTTCTTC

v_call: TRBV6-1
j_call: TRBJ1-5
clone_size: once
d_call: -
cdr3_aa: CASSELLRGNQPQHF
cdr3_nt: TGTGCCAGCAGTGAACTTTTACGCGGCAATCAGCCCCAGCATTTT

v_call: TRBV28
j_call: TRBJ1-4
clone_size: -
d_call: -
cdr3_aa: CASSLVGADEKLFF
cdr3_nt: TGTGCCAGCAGTTTGGTGGGCGCGGATGAAAAACTGTTTTTT

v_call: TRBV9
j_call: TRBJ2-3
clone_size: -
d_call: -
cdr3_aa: CASSVVEGADTQYF
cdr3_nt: TGTGCCAGCAGCGTAGTGGAAGGGGCAGATACGCAGTATTTT

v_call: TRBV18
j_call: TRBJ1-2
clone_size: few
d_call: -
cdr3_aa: CASSPSTAHYGYTF
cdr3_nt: TGTGCCAGCTCACCAAGTACAGCACACTATGGCTACACCTTC

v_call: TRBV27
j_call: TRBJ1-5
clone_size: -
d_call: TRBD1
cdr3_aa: CASSLRGTGTYSNQPQHF
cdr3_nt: TGTGCCAGCAGCTTAAGGGGGACAGGGACTTATAGCAATCAGCCCCAGCATTTT

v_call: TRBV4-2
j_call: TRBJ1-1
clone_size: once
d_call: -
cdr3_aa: CASSQTQGSRFTEAFF
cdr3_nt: TGTGCCAGCAGCCAAACCCAAGGGAGTAGGTTCACTGAAGCTTTCTTT

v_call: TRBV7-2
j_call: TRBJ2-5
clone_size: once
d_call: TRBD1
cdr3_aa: CASSPWDRDRYQETQYF
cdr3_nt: TGTGCCAGCAGCCCATGGGACAGGGACCGGTACCAAGAGACCCAGTACTTC

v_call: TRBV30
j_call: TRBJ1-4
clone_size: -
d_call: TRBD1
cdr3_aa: CAWSVRQGGGEKLFF
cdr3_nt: TGTGCCTGGAGTGTACGGCAGGGGGGGGGTGAAAAACTGTTTTTT